A single sample gave rise to the 9 T cell receptor beta chains below, sequenced in a study of CD8+ T cells in alopecia areata. The sample's treatment: oral pan-JAK inhibitor, 5-10 mg twice daily. Extracted from the samples, RNA was reverse transcribed into cDNA to serve as the sequencing template. Clones were sequenced by immunoSEQ multiplex PCR, and TCRdb holds only the in-frame ones, with some missing. This sample has more than 200,000 clones, with approximately 67% found just once. The material sequenced was CD4+ T cells sorted from blood, taken at week 44, from a patient treated with tofacitinib. Source of these receptors: a human donor with alopecia areata.

This chain uses TRBV7-8 with TRBJ1-5, with a possible D match to TRBD1 (5 bases). CDR3 length: 14 residues. Germline V CDR1 and CDR2: SGHVS, FQNEAQ. The V end was cut by 5 bases, the J end by 1 base, with 9 bases between. The CDR3 DNA is TGTGCCAGCAGCCCAGGGACGAGCAATCAGCCCCAGCATTTT. Its protein is CASSPGTSNQPQHF.

This clone has a single count. The chain links TRBV27 to TRBJ1-1, with D uncertain. V shed 6 bases and J shed 1 base, with 12 bases lying between them. The germline V gene has CDR1 MNHEY and CDR2 SMNVEV (reference sequence). This CDR3 comprises 14 residues. The CDR3 loop reads CASRVRARNTEAFF. CDR3 bases: TGTGCCAGCAGAGTTCGGGCGAGGAACACTGAAGCTTTCTTT.

CDR3 in amino acids: CASSRTSGYRETQYF. The CDR3 bases are TGCGCCAGCAGCCGGACTAGCGGATATCGGGAGACCCAGTACTTC. The chain is built from TRBV5-1 and TRBJ2-5; 10 bases match TRBD2. The CDR3 length is 15 residues. CDR1 and CDR2 (germline): SGHRS, YFSETQ. With V trimmed by 4 bases and J by 5 bases, 8 bases remained unmatched.

This rearrangement joins TRBV6-6 to TRBJ2-1; 10 bases agree with TRBD2. Germline V gives CDR1 MNHNY, CDR2 SVGAGI (reference sequence). The CDR3 is 15 amino acids. V shed 0 bases and J 7 bases; nucleotides not matched to a gene: 3. DNA for the CDR3: TGTGCCAGCAGTTACTCAGCGGGGGGGGTGAATGAGCAGTTCTTC. Its translation: CASSYSAGGVNEQFF.

This chain uses TRBV25-1 with TRBJ1-5; no reliable D call. The V gene lost 1 base and the J gene lost 4 bases, with 8 bases spanning the gap. The CDR3 spans 14 residues. Germline CDR1 and CDR2: MGHDK and SYGVNS. CDR3 sequence reads: CASSEWGDNQPQHF. CDR3 nucleotide sequence: TGTGCCAGCAGTGAATGGGGAGATAATCAGCCCCAGCATTTT.

The count of this clone is one. The rearrangement uses TRBV2 and TRBJ2-3, with D unresolved. V was pared by 7 bases and J by 6 bases, with 17 bases between. This CDR3 is 14 amino acids long. CDR1 SNHLY and CDR2 FYNNEI come from the germline V gene. CDR3 nucleotides: TGTGCCAGCATGGAGACGCCCAGTGGTGATACGCAGTATTTT. It translates to CASMETPSGDTQYF.

J is TRBJ1-1 and V is TRBV7-2, with D hard to call. The CDR3 totals 15 residues. V shed 5 bases and J shed 0 bases, with 13 bases lying between them. Germline V gene data show CDR1 as SGHTA and CDR2 as FQGNSA. CDR3: CASSRETIMNTEAFF. CDR3 coding DNA: TGTGCCAGCAGCCGCGAGACGATAATGAACACTGAAGCTTTCTTT.

The chain links TRBV29-1 to TRBJ2-1; no definite D call. The CDR3 extends over 13 amino acids. The germline V gene encodes CDR1 SQVTM and CDR2 ANQGSEA. CDR3 DNA: TGCAGTGGCTCGATGACGATAGACAATGAGCAGTTCTTC. This sequence encodes CSGSMTIDNEQFF.

The chain uses TRBV25-1 and TRBJ2-7, with D hard to call. There are 13 residues in the CDR3. Trimming removed 3 bases from V and 3 bases from J, with 9 bases in between. Germline V gene sequence: CDR1 MGHDK, CDR2 SYGVNS. CDR3 nucleotides: TGTGCCAGCAGTGAGCACAGTAGCTACGAGCAGTACTTC. It is translated as CASSEHSSYEQYF.